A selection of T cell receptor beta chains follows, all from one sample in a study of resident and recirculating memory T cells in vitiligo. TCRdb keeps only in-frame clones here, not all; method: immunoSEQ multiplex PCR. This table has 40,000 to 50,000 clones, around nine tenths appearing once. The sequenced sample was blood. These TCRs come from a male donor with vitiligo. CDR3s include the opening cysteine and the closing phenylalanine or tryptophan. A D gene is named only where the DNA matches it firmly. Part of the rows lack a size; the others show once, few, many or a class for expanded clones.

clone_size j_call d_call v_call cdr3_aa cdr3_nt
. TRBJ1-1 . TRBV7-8 CASSSRTARGTEAFF TGTGCCAGCAGCTCTAGGACAGCTAGGGGCACTGAAGCTTTCTTT
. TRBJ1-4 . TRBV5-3 CARTVSVATNEKLFF TGTGCCAGAACCGTCTCAGTTGCAACTAATGAAAAACTGTTTTTT
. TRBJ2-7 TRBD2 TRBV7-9 CASSPRDYSYEQYF TGTGCCAGCAGCCCACGGGACTACTCCTACGAGCAGTACTTC
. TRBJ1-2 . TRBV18 CASLTPGNNYGYTF TGTGCCAGCTTAACCCCAGGGAACAACTATGGCTACACCTTC
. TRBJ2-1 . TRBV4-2 CASSQRGLSSYNEQFF TGTGCCAGCAGCCAAAGGGGCCTGAGCTCCTACAATGAGCAGTTCTTC
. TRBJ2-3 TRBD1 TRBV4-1 CASSPGQGSTDTQYF TGCGCCAGCAGCCCGGGACAGGGGAGCACAGATACGCAGTATTTT
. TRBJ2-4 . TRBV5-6 CASSTTAVGGRHF TGTGCCAGCAGCACAACCGCGGTGGGGGGTCGGCACTTC
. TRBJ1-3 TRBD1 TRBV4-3 CASSQDGTGLRTIYF TGCGCCAGCAGCCAAGATGGGACAGGGCTAAGGACCATATATTTT
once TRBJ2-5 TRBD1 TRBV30 CAWSVKVTGGETQYF TGTGCCTGGAGTGTAAAGGTCACAGGGGGAGAGACCCAGTACTTC
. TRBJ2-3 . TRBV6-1 CASSDYQGQSDTQYF TGTGCCAGCAGTGACTACCAGGGTCAGTCAGATACGCAGTATTTT
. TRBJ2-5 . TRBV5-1 CASSLGDSQIQKETQYF TGCGCCAGCAGCTTGGGCGACAGTCAGATCCAAAAAGAGACCCAGTACTTC
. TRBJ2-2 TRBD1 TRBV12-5 CASGLGQGGTGELFF TGTGCTAGTGGTTTGGGACAGGGTGGGACCGGGGAGCTGTTTTTT
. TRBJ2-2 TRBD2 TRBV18 CASSPSGTPANTGELFF TGTGCCAGCTCACCTAGCGGGACGCCGGCGAACACCGGGGAGCTGTTTTTT
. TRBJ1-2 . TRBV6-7 CASNREEGPNYGYTF TGTGCCAGCAATAGGGAGGAGGGCCCCAACTATGGCTACACCTTC
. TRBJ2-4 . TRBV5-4 CASSSRQGLQNIQYF TGTGCCAGCAGCTCCCGACAGGGACTCCAAAACATTCAGTACTTC
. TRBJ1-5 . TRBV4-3 CASSQDLQVGRQHF TGCGCCAGCAGCCAAGATCTGCAGGTCGGTCGCCAGCATTTT
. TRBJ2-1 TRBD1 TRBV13 CASSSSAGTGDRSYNEQFF TGTGCCAGCAGCTCATCTGCCGGGACAGGGGATAGGTCCTACAATGAGCAGTTCTTC
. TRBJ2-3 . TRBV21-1 CASPRWEGGRTDTQYF TGTGCCAGCCCCAGGTGGGAGGGGGGACGCACAGATACGCAGTATTTT
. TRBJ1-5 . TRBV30 CAWSGTGNQPQHF TGTGCCTGGAGTGGGACAGGCAATCAGCCCCAGCATTTT
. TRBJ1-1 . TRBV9 CASSDGRGASTEAFF TGTGCCAGCAGCGATGGACGGGGGGCGTCTACTGAAGCTTTCTTT
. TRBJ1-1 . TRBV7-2 CASSLWGPEAFF TGTGCCAGCAGCTTGTGGGGGCCTGAAGCTTTCTTT
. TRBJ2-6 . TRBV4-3 CASSQEEVIHSGANVLTF TGCGCCAGCAGCCAAGAAGAGGTTATACACTCTGGGGCCAACGTCCTGACTTTC
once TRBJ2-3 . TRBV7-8 CASSLALDGRDTQYF TGTGCCAGCAGCCTAGCCCTCGATGGGAGGGATACGCAGTATTTT
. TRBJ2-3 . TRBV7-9 CASSLEGRSTDTQYF TGTGCCAGCAGCTTAGAGGGGCGCTCCACAGATACGCAGTATTTT
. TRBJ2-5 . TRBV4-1 CASSQVELETQYF TGCGCCAGCAGCCAAGTGGAGTTGGAGACCCAGTACTTC
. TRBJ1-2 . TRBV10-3 CATESRNGANGYTF TGTGCTACAGAATCCAGGAATGGGGCGAATGGCTACACCTTC
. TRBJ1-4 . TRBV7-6 CASSLRYRGEGREKLFF TGTGCCAGCAGCTTACGGTACCGAGGGGAGGGTCGGGAAAAACTGTTTTTT
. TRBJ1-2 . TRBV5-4 CASARGSDYGYTF TGTGCCAGCGCGAGGGGGTCGGACTATGGCTACACCTTC
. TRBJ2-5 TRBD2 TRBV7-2 CASSLVSGGSKETQYF TGTGCCAGCAGCTTAGTAAGCGGGGGGTCGAAAGAGACCCAGTACTTC
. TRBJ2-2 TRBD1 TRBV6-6 CASAGQGAGGELFF TGTGCCAGCGCGGGACAGGGGGCTGGCGGGGAGCTGTTTTTT
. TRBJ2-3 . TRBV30 CAWNPNTDTQYF TGTGCCTGGAATCCTAACACAGATACGCAGTATTTT
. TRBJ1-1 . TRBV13 CASSLTRGTEAFF TGTGCCAGCAGCCTGACCAGGGGCACTGAAGCTTTCTTT
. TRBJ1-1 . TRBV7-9 CASSPGVLVPEAFF TGTGCCAGCAGCCCAGGCGTCTTAGTCCCTGAAGCTTTCTTT
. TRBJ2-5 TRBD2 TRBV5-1 CASSLGLASIIQETQYF TGCGCCAGCAGCCTCGGACTAGCAAGCATCATTCAAGAGACCCAGTACTTC
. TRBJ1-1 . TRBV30 CAWSGGEGAFF TGTGCCTGGAGTGGGGGAGAGGGAGCTTTCTTT
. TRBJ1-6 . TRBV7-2 CASSSPGISYNSPLHF TGTGCCAGCAGCTCCCCAGGGATCTCCTATAATTCACCCCTCCACTTT
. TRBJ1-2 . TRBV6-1 CASADSWTGYGYTF TGTGCCAGCGCCGACAGTTGGACGGGCTATGGCTACACCTTC
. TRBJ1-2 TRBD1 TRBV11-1 CASSLVGTGYGYTF TGTGCCAGCAGCTTAGTTGGGACAGGGTATGGCTACACCTTC
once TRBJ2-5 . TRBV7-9 CASSLVWGLETQYF TGTGCCAGCAGCTTAGTATGGGGGCTGGAGACCCAGTACTTC
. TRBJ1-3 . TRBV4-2 CASRIGASGNTIYF TGTGCCAGCAGGATTGGGGCCTCTGGAAACACCATATATTTT
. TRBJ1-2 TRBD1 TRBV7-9 CASSIHRGAYGYTF TGTGCCAGCAGCATCCACAGGGGTGCCTATGGCTACACCTTC
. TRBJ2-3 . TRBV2 CASRWRGQSTDTQYF TGTGCCAGCAGGTGGCGGGGGCAAAGCACAGATACGCAGTATTTT
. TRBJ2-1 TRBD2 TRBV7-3 CASSLGGGNYNEQFF TGTGCCAGCAGCTTGGGCGGGGGAAACTACAATGAGCAGTTCTTC
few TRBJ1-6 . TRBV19 CASQRLGSNSPLHF TGTGCCAGTCAGCGGTTGGGATCCAATTCACCCCTCCACTTT
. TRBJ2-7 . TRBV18 CASSRLGANYEQYF TGTGCCAGCTCACGGCTGGGGGCCAACTACGAGCAGTACTTC
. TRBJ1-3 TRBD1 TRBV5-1 CASSLGQGPRGSGNTIYF TGCGCCAGCAGCTTAGGACAGGGCCCAAGGGGCTCTGGAAACACCATATATTTT
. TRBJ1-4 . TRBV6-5 CASRHGLSPEKLFF TGTGCCAGCAGGCACGGACTGTCTCCGGAAAAACTGTTTTTT
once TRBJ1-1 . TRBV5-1 CASSLKGGDTEAFF TGCGCCAGCAGCTTAAAAGGGGGGGATACTGAAGCTTTCTTT
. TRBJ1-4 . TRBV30 CAWSVRRGGEKLFF TGTGCCTGGAGTGTTAGGCGGGGGGGGGAAAAACTGTTTTTT
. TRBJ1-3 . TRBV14 CASSPNQGYTIYF TGTGCCAGCAGTCCTAACCAGGGATACACCATATATTTT
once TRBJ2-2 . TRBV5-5 CASSRRRGPTAGELFF TGTGCCAGCAGCCGGCGGAGGGGCCCGACTGCCGGGGAGCTGTTTTTT
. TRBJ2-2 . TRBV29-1 CSVGILAAGTGELFF TGCAGCGTTGGTATTCTGGCGGCGGGCACCGGGGAGCTGTTTTTT
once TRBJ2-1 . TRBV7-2 CASSLAGVRSYNEQFF TGTGCCAGCAGCTTAGCGGGAGTAAGGTCCTACAATGAGCAGTTCTTC